This passage covers 23 T cell receptor beta chains from one sample sequenced in a study of blood T cells in healthy people across ages. Next came a second PCR, run for about 7 to 12 cycles, which used a sample-barcoded 5' primer along with a J-beta primer mix. TCRdb recomputed calls from the 5' RACE reads with MiXCR, one row per CDR3 protein. The data show fewer than 950,000 distinct CDR3 sequences, approximately 55% seen once. The source material was blood. All receptors derive from a man of 80 years or more in good health.

The chain's CDR3 is CASSLHTGAQSYEQYF. The CDR3 DNA is TGTGCCAGCAGTTTACACACAGGGGCTCAGTCCTACGAGCAGTACTTC. This rearrangement joins TRBV12-3 or TRBV12-4 to TRBJ2-7; 7 bases match TRBD1. CDR3 length: 16 amino acids. V lost 2 bases, J lost 1 base, and 8 bases stayed unmatched.

This clonotype has a single count. The chain uses TRBV6-4 and TRBJ1-5; D unresolved. Germline V lookup: CDR1 MRHNA, CDR2 SNTAGT. The CDR3 extends over 13 amino acids. The germline V and J ends were trimmed by 6 bases and 4 bases, with 10 bases remaining between them. The CDR3, as DNA: TGTGCCAGCAGCATGACATATAATCAGCCCCAGCATTTT. Its protein product is CASSMTYNQPQHF.

This clonotype showed up just a few times. Here the CDR3 DNA reads TGTGCCAGCAGCCCCACGCTGGCTAGCAATCAGCCCCAGCATTTT. Its protein is CASSPTLASNQPQHF. V is TRBV7-2 and J is TRBJ1-5; D gene ambiguous. CDR1 SGHTA and CDR2 FQGNSA come from the germline V gene. Trimming stripped 5 bases from V and 0 bases from J, with 11 bases between. The CDR3 is 15 residues long.

The genes are TRBV5-1 and TRBJ1-2; tentatively, D is TRBD1 (5 bases). V was cut by 3 bases and J by 6 bases, with 12 bases left in between. CDR1 SGHRS and CDR2 YFSETQ come from the germline V gene. This CDR3 is 13 amino acids long. CDR3 in amino acids: CASSCSQGHGYTF. The DNA of the CDR3 is TGCGCCAGCAGCTGTTCCCAGGGACATGGCTACACCTTC. The variable domain in full, with the rest retrieved from reference TRBV5-1 and TRBJ1-2, is KAGVTQTPRYLIKTRGQQVTLSCSPISGHRSVSWYQQTPGQGLQFLFEYFSETQRNKGNFPGRFSGRQFSNSRSEMNVSTLELGDSALYLCASSCSQGHGYTFGSGTRLTVV.

This clonotype turned up a few times. The chain joins TRBV5-1 to TRBJ2-7, with D perhaps matching TRBD1 or TRBD2 (5 bases each). Trimming shortened V by 4 bases and J by 2 bases, and 13 bases separated the two germline ends. Germline loops: CDR1 SGHRS, CDR2 YFSETQ. CDR3 length: 14 amino acids. CDR3: CASSPVPGPYEQYF. The CDR3, as DNA: TGCGCCAGCAGCCCGGTCCCGGGACCCTACGAGCAGTACTTC.

The genes are TRBV10-3 and TRBJ1-2; no reliable D call. Germline V gene data show CDR1 as ENHRY and CDR2 as SYGVKD. V lost 11 bases, J lost 3 bases, and 19 bases lay in between. The CDR3 has 14 residues. The CDR3 sequence: CAFRSGRGDYGYTF. The CDR3 DNA reads as TGTGCCTTCCGGAGTGGTAGAGGAGACTATGGCTACACCTTC.

This clonotype was recorded once. This chain connects TRBV2 to TRBJ2-5; TRBD2 is a possible D gene (6 bases). V lost 2 bases and J lost 5, with 18 bases in between. Germline CDR1 and CDR2: SNHLY and FYNNEI. The CDR3 consists of 16 residues. CDR3 sequence: CASSEWPRGKSETQYF. The CDR3 nucleotides are TGTGCCAGCAGTGAATGGCCTCGGGGGAAGAGCGAGACCCAGTACTTC.

J is TRBJ1-2 and V is TRBV7-9; D not certain. V lost 5 bases, J lost 0 bases, and 10 bases lay in between. Germline CDR1 is SEHNR and CDR2 is FQNEAQ (reference sequence). The CDR3 totals 14 residues. The CDR3: CASSAGRANYGYTF. CDR3 nucleotide sequence: TGTGCCAGCAGCGCCGGCCGAGCTAACTATGGCTACACCTTC.

The gene calls are TRBV2 and TRBJ2-3; D might be TRBD1 (5 bases). From germline, CDR1 is SNHLY and CDR2 FYNNEI. Trimming took off 8 bases at V and 5 bases at J, with 14 bases between the two ends. The CDR3 covers 13 residues. CDR3 DNA sequence: TGTGCCAGCGGTCGGGCCAGGGTAGATACGCAGTATTTT. Translation gives CASGRARVDTQYF.

The V gene is TRBV13, the J gene TRBJ2-3; TRBD2 agrees at 8 bases. The V segment lost 5 bases and the J segment 1 base; nucleotides outside the gene matches: 8. The germline V gene has CDR1 PRHDT and CDR2 FYEKMQ (reference sequence). The CDR3 sequence is 16 residues long. The CDR3 protein is CASSPKRGLGTDTQYF. The CDR3 coding sequence is TGTGCCAGCAGCCCCAAGCGGGGGCTGGGCACAGATACGCAGTATTTT.

The chain is built from TRBV20-1 and TRBJ2-1; 10 positions agree with TRBD2. CDR1 and CDR2 from the germline V gene are DFQATT and SNEGSKA (reference sequence). This CDR3 is 17 amino acids long. The V gene end was trimmed by 1 base and the J gene end by 4 bases; junction bases not matched to a gene: 10. As DNA, the CDR3 is TGCAGTGCTAGAGGAACAGAGCGGGAGGGGGGATACAATGAGCAGTTCTTC. Its protein product is CSARGTEREGGYNEQFF.

The chain uses TRBV6-5 and TRBJ2-1, with D tentatively TRBD2 (6 bases). The CDR3 loop spans 15 amino acids. Trimming took 2 bases from V and 7 from J, leaving 15 bases between them. CDR1 and CDR2 from the germline V gene are MNHEY and SVGAGI. CDR3 DNA: TGTGCCAGCAGTTACGGTCCGGGAGTAGGAAATGAGCAGTTCTTC. Its protein product is CASSYGPGVGNEQFF.

This clonotype was counted between two and nine times. The CDR3 spells CASSRDGGTYEQYF. The CDR3 region has the DNA TGCGCCAGCAGCCGTGACGGGGGTACCTACGAGCAGTACTTC. The chain is built from TRBV5-1 and TRBJ2-7, with D perhaps TRBD2 (6 bases). The CDR3 sequence is 14 residues long. Germline V gene data show CDR1 as SGHRS and CDR2 as YFSETQ. Trimming cost V 4 bases and J 2 bases, with 13 bases left between them.

The J gene is TRBJ2-1, the V gene TRBV5-1; possibly TRBD2 for D (6 bases). V was cut by 4 bases and J by 10 bases, with 21 bases left in between. CDR1 is SGHRS and CDR2 is YFSETQ in the germline V gene. The CDR3 is 15 amino acids. DNA of the CDR3: TGCGCCAGCAGCCTGAAAGGGACTCCCAACGGAGAGCAGTTCTTC. This sequence encodes CASSLKGTPNGEQFF.

The V and J genes are TRBV4-1 and TRBJ2-1; D is ambiguous. Per germline, CDR1 MGHRA and CDR2 YSYEKL. V was clipped by 5 bases and J by 8 bases, with 16 bases between them. This CDR3 is 14 amino acids long. CDR3 DNA sequence: TGCGCCAGCAGCTACCCGGGTCGGCGGTATGAGCAGTTCTTC. The encoded protein is CASSYPGRRYEQFF.

This clonotype was counted a few times. This sequence joins TRBV6-2 or TRBV6-3 and TRBJ2-3; D unclear. Per germline, CDR1 MNHEY and CDR2 SVGEGT. Trimming took 6 bases from V and 14 from J, leaving 30 bases between them. The CDR3 contains 16 residues. CDR3 in amino acids: CASSTAQAATARYAYF. CDR3 nucleotide sequence: TGTGCCAGCAGCACGGCCCAGGCGGCGACCGCCAGATACGCGTATTTT.

The chain couples TRBV9 to TRBJ1-4, with D perhaps matching TRBD1 (6 bases). The CDR3 is made up of 16 amino acids. Germline assignment: CDR1 SGDLS and CDR2 YYNGEE. Trimming removed 0 bases from V and 3 bases from J, with 12 bases in between. The CDR3 DNA reads as TGTGCCAGCAGCGTAGACCCGACAGGTCCTAATGAAAAACTGTTTTTT. Its translation is CASSVDPTGPNEKLFF. The whole variable domain, remainder taken from reference TRBV9 and TRBJ1-4, is DSGVTQTPKHLITATGQRVTLRCSPRSGDLSVYWYQQSLDQGLQFLIQYYNGEERAKGNILERFSAQQFPDLHSELNLSSLELGDSALYFCASSVDPTGPNEKLFFGSGTQLSVL.

The V call is TRBV5-1, the J call TRBJ2-1, with 8 bases aligning to TRBD2. V was clipped by 0 bases and J by 4 bases; unmatched bases: 6. In germline, CDR1 is SGHRS, CDR2 YFSETQ. CDR3 length equals 16 residues. CDR3 sequence (DNA): TGCGCCAGCAGCTTGGACCCCAGCGGGGGATACAATGAGCAGTTCTTC. As protein: CASSLDPSGGYNEQFF.

This clonotype came up a few times. The rearrangement joins TRBV6-2 or TRBV6-3 to TRBJ2-1, with 11 bases aligning to TRBD2. This CDR3 comprises 15 residues. Per the germline V gene, CDR1 is MNHEY and CDR2 is SVGEGT. V was pared by 6 bases and J by 7 bases, with 8 bases of the junction left unmatched. The CDR3 sequence: CASSNGGLAANEQFF. The CDR3 nucleotides read TGTGCCAGCAGCAACGGGGGACTAGCGGCGAATGAGCAGTTCTTC.

This clonotype was picked up a small number of times. The genes are TRBV11-2 and TRBJ1-5, with unresolved D. Trimming left V 8 bases short and J 4 bases short, with 12 bases between. The CDR3 runs to 13 residues. Germline V gene lookup returns CDR1 SGHAT and CDR2 FQNNGV. The CDR3 reads CASGTSHNQPQHF. The DNA for the CDR3 is TGTGCCAGCGGCACAAGTCATAATCAGCCCCAGCATTTT.

The chain uses TRBV20-1 and TRBJ2-5, with 9 nucleotides matching TRBD2. V was pared by 0 bases and J by 5 bases, with 4 bases of the junction left unmatched. The CDR3 consists of 14 residues. Germline-derived CDR1 and CDR2 are DFQATT and SNEGSKA (reference sequence). CDR3 residues: CSAREVAGVETQYF. The DNA of the CDR3 is TGCAGTGCTAGAGAAGTAGCGGGAGTTGAGACCCAGTACTTC.

This rearrangement joins TRBV5-1 to TRBJ2-7; TRBD1 might be the D (5 bases). CDR1 is SGHRS, CDR2 YFSETQ, per germline. Trimming took off 2 bases at V and 2 bases at J, with 14 bases between the two ends. The CDR3 is 15 residues long. The CDR3 nucleotides read TGCGCCAGCAGCTTCTGGGGCCTGGGGCCCTACGAGCAGTACTTC. Translated: CASSFWGLGPYEQYF.

The V call is TRBV6-6, the J call TRBJ2-1; 13 bases line up with TRBD2. The V and J ends lost 7 bases and 7 bases, in that order; junction bases with no gene match: 7. Looked up from germline, CDR1 is MNHNY and CDR2 is SVGAGI (reference sequence). This CDR3 is 15 amino acids long. The CDR3 coding sequence is TGTGCCAGCATCCTCGGGACTAGCGGGAATAATGAGCAGTTCTTC. Translated, it gives CASILGTSGNNEQFF.